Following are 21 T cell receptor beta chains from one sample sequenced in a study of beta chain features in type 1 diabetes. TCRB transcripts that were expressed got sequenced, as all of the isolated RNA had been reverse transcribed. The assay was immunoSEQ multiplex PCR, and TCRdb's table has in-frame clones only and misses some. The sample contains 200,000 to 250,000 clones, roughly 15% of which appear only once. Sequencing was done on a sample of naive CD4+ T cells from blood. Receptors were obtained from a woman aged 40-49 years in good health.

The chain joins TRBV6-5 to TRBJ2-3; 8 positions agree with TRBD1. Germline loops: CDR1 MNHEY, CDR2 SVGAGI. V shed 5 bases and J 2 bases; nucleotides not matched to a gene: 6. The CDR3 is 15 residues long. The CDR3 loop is CASSRGTGTTDTQYF. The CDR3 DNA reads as TGTGCCAGCAGTCGCGGGACAGGAACCACAGATACGCAGTATTTT.

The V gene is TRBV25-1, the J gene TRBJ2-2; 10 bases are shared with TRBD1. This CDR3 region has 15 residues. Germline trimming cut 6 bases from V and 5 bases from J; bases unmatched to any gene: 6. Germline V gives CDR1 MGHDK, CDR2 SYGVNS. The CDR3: CASRGTGESTGELFF. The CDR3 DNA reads TGTGCCAGCAGAGGGACAGGGGAAAGTACCGGGGAGCTGTTTTTT.

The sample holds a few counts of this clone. In nucleotides, the CDR3 is TGTGCCAGCAGCCAAGATCAGAAGGGAGCTAACTATGGCTACACCTTC. It specifies CASSQDQKGANYGYTF. The chain has TRBV7-2 and TRBJ1-2, with unresolved D. CDR3 size: 16 residues. V lost 5 bases and J 0 bases, leaving 16 bases between the germline ends. Germline values: CDR1 SGHTA, CDR2 FQGNSA.

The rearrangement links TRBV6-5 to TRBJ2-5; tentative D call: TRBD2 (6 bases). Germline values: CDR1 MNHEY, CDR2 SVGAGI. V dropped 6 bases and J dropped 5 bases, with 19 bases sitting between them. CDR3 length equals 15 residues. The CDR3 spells CASRHIVGGRETQYF. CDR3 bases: TGTGCCAGCAGACATATCGTGGGGGGTCGCGAGACCCAGTACTTC.

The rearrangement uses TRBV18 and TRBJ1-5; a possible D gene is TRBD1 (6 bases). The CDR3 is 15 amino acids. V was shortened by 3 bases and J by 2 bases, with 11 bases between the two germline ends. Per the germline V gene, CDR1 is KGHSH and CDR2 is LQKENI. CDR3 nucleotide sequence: TGTGCCAGCTCACCTGGGGGCAGCGGCAATCAGCCCCAGCATTTT. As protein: CASSPGGSGNQPQHF.

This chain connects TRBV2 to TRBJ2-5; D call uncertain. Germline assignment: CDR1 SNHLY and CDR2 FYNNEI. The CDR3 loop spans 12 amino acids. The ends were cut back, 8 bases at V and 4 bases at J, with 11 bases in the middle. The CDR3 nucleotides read TGTGCCAGCCACCTCCGCAGAGAGACCCAGTACTTC. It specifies CASHLRRETQYF.

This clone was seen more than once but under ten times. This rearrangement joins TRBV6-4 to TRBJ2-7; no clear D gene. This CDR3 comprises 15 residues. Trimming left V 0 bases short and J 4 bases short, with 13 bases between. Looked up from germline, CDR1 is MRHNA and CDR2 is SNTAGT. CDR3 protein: CASSDSKIDGYEQYF. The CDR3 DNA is TGTGCCAGCAGTGACTCCAAAATTGACGGGTACGAGCAGTACTTC.

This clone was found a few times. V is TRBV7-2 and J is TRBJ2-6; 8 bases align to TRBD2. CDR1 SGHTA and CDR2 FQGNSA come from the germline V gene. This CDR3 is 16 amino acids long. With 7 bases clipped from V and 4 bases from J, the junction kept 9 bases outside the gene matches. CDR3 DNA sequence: TGTGCCAGCATCCCGCCGGGGGGGTCAGGGGCCAACGTCCTGACTTTC. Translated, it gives CASIPPGGSGANVLTF.

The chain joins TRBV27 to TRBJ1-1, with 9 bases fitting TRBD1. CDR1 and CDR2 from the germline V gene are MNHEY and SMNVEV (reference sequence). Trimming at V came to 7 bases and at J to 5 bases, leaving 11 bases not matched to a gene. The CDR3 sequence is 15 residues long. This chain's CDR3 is CASNLLQGASTEAFF. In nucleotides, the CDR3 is TGTGCCAGCAACCTGCTACAGGGGGCTAGTACTGAAGCTTTCTTT.

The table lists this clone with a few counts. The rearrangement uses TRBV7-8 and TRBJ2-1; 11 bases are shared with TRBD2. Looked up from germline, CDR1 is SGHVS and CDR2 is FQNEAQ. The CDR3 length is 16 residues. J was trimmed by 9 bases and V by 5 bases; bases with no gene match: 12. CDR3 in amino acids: CASSPSRLAGSSEQFF. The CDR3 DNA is TGTGCCAGCAGCCCAAGTCGACTAGCGGGGTCGAGTGAGCAGTTCTTC.

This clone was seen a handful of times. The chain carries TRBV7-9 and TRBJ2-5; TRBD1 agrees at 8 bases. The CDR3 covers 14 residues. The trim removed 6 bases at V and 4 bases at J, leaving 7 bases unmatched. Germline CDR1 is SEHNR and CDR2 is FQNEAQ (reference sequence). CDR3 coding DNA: TGTGCCAGCAGAGCGCAGGGGGCGGGAGAGACCCAGTACTTC. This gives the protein CASRAQGAGETQYF.

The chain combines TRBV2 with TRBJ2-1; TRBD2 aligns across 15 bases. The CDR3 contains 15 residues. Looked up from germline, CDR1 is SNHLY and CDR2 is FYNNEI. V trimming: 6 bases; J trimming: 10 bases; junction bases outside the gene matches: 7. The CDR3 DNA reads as TGTGCCAGCAGACCTGGACTAGCGGGGGGGTACGAGCAGTTCTTC. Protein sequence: CASRPGLAGGYEQFF.

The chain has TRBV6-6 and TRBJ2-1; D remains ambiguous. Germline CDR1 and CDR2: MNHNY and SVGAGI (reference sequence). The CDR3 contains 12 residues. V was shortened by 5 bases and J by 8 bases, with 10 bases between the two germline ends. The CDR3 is CASSGTLDEQFF. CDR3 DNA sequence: TGTGCCAGCAGTGGCACCTTGGATGAGCAGTTCTTC.

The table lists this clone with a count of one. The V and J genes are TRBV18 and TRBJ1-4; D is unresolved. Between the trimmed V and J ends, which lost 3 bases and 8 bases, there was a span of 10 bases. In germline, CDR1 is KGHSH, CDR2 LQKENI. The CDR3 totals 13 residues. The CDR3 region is CASSPPPGEKLFF. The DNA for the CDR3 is TGTGCCAGCTCACCTCCCCCGGGGGAAAAACTGTTTTTT.

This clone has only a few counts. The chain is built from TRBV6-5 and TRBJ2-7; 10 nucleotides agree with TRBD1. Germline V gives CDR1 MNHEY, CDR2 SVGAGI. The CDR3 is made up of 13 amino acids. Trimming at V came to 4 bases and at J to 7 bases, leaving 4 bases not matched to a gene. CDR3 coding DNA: TGTGCCAGCAGTTTTAGGACAGGGGGGGAGCAGTACTTC. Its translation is CASSFRTGGEQYF.

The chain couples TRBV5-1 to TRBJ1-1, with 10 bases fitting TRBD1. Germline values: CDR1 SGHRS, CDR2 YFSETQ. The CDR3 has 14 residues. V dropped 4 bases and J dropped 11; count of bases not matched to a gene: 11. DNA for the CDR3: TGCGCCAGCAGCGGGGGACAGGGGCCGGGTGACGCTTTCTTT. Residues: CASSGGQGPGDAFF.

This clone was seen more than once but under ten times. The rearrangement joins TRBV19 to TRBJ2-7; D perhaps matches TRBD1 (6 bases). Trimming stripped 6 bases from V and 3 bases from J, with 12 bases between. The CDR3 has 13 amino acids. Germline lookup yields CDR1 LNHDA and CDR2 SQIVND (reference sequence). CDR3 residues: CASSTGQIYEQYF. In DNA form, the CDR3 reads TGTGCCAGTAGCACCGGACAGATCTACGAGCAGTACTTC.

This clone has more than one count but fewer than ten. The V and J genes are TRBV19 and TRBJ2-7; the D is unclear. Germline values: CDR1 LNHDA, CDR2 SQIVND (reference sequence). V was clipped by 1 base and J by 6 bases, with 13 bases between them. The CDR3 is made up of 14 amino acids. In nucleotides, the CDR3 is TGTGCCAGTAGTATAGTCCTGTTCCGAGGCGAGCAGTACTTC. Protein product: CASSIVLFRGEQYF.

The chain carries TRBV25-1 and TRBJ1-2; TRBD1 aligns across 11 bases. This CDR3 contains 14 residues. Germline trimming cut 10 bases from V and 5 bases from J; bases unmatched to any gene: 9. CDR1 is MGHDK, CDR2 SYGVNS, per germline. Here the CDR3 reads CATRGTGGSYGYTF. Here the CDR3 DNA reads TGTGCCACCCGGGGGACAGGGGGAAGTTATGGCTACACCTTC.

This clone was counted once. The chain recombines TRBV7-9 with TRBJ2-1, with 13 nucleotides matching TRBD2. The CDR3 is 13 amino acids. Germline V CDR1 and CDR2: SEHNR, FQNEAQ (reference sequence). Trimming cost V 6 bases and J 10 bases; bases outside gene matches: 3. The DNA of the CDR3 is TGTGCCAGCAGGAAGACTAGCGGGGGGGAGCAGTTCTTC. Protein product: CASRKTSGGEQFF.

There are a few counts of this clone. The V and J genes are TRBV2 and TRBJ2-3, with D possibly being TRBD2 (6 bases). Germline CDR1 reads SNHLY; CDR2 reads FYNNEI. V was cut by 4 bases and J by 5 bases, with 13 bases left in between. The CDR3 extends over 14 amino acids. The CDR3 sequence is CASSATGVQDTQYF. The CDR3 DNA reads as TGTGCCAGCAGTGCGACGGGGGTTCAAGATACGCAGTATTTT. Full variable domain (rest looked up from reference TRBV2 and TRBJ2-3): EPEVTQTPSHQVTQMGQEVILRCVPISNHLYFYWYRQILGQKVEFLVSFYNNEISEKSEIFDDQFSVERPDGSNFTLKIRSTKLEDSAMYFCASSATGVQDTQYFGPGTRLTVL.